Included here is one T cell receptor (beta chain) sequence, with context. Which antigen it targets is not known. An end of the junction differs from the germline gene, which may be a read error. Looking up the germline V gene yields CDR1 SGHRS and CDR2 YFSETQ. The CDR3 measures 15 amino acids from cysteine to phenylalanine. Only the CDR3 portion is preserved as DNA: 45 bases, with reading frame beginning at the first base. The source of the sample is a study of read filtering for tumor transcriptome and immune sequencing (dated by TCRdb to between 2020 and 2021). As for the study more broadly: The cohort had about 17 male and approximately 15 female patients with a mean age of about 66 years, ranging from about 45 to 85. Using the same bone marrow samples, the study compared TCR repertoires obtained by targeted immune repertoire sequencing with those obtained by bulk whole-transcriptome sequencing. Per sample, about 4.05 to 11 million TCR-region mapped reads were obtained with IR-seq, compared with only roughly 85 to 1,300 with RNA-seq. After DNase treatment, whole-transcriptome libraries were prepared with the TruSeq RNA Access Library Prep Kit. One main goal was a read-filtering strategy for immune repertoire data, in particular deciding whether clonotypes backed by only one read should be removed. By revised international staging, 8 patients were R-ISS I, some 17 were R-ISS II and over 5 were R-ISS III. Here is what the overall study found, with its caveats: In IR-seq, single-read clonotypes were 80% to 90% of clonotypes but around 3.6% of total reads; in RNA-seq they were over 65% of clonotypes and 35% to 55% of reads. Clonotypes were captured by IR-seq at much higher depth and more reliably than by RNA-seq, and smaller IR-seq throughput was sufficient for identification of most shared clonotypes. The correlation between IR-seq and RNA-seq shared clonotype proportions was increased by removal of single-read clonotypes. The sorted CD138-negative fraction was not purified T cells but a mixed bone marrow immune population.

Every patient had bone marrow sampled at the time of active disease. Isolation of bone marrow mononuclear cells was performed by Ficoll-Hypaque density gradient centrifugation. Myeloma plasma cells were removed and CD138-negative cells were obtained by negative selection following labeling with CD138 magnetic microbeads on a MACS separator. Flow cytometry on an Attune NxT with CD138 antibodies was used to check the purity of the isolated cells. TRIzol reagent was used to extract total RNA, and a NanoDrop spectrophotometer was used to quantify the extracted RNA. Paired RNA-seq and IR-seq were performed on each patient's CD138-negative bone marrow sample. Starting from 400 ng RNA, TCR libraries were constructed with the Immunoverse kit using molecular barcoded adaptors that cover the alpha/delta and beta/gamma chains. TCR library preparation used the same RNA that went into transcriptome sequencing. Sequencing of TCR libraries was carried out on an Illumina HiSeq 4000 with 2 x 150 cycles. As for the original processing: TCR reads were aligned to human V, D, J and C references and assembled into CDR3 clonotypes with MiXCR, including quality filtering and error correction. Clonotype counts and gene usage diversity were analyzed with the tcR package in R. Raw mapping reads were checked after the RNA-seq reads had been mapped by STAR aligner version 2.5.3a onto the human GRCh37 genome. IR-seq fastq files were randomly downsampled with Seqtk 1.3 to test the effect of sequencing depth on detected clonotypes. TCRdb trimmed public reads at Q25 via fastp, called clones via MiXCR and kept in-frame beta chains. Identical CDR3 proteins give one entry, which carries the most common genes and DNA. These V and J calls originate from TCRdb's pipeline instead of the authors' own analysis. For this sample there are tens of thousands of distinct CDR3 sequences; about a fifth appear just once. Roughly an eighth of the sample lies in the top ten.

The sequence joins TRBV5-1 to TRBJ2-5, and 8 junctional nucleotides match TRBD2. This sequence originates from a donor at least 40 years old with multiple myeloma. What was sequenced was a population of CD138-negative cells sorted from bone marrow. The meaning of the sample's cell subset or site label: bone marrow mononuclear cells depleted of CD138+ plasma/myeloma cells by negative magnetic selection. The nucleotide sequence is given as TGCGCCAGCAGCCTGCCGGCGGGGGGACAAGTGACCCAGTACTTC. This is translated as CASSLPAGGQVTQYF.